These 5 T cell receptor beta chains were all obtained from the same sample, sequenced in a study of radiotherapy plus CTLA-4 blockade in lung cancer. Profiling relied on immunoSEQ multiplex PCR, and the TCRdb table lists in-frame clones only, not all of them. The sample records approximately 95,000 clones, around 86% being singletons. The sample here was peripheral blood, taken from a patient treated with radiotherapy plus ipilimumab. These receptor sequences come from a human donor with non-small cell lung cancer who had a partial response to radiotherapy plus ipilimumab.

The gene calls are TRBV16 and TRBJ2-2, with D unresolved. Germline V gene sequence: CDR1 KGHSY, CDR2 FQNENV. The V gene lost 1 base and the J gene lost 1 base, with 7 bases spanning the gap. This CDR3 is built from 15 residues. CDR3 sequence: CASSQYAGNTGELFF. CDR3 bases: TGTGCCAGCAGCCAATATGCAGGGAACACCGGGGAGCTGTTTTTT.

The genes are TRBV6-5 and TRBJ2-6; D gene uncertain. Germline V CDR1 and CDR2: MNHEY, SVGAGI. Trimming stripped 2 bases from V and 0 bases from J, with 8 bases between. This CDR3 comprises 16 residues. DNA of the CDR3: TGTGCCAGCAGTTACACGGGTCTCTCTGGGGCCAACGTCCTGACTTTC. Protein sequence: CASSYTGLSGANVLTF.

The J gene is TRBJ2-7, the V gene TRBV5-1; TRBD1 might be the D (5 bases). This CDR3 is 14 amino acids long. The germline V gene has CDR1 SGHRS and CDR2 YFSETQ. V lost 9 bases and J 5 bases, leaving 21 bases between the germline ends. The CDR3 DNA sequence: TGCGCCACCACCCCAGGGCCCCGTTGGGACGAGCAGTACTTC. The encoded protein is CATTPGPRWDEQYF.

The rearrangement joins TRBV2 to TRBJ2-1; 10 bases are shared with TRBD2. With 4 bases clipped from V and 8 bases from J, the junction kept 2 bases outside the gene matches. The CDR3 is made up of 13 amino acids. From germline, CDR1 is SNHLY and CDR2 FYNNEI. The CDR3 sequence is CASSASGSDEQFF. The CDR3 nucleotides read TGTGCCAGCAGTGCTAGCGGGAGCGATGAGCAGTTCTTC.

This clone was picked up one time. V usage is TRBV7-2 and J usage is TRBJ2-1; TRBD2 aligns across 10 bases. The CDR3 has 14 amino acids. Germline V gene lookup returns CDR1 SGHTA and CDR2 FQGNSA. With 1 base clipped from V and 9 bases from J, the junction kept 3 bases outside the gene matches. CDR3 bases: TGTGCCAGCAGCTTAGGAACTAGCGGGACTGAGCAGTTCTTC. Protein: CASSLGTSGTEQFF.